This note documents a single T cell receptor beta chain sequence. The antigen is unknown. The CDR3 is 17 amino acids. The ends lost 0 bases at V and 1 base at J; junction bases unmatched: 7. Germline CDR1 and CDR2: LGHNA and YSLEER. The data were taken from a study of response to subunit inactivated influenza vaccine. Points from the study as a whole: Each seasonal influenza vaccination recruits few new T cells, the authors suggested.

TCRdb passed the RT-PCR reads through MiXCR, listing each CDR3 protein once. This table has roughly 700,000 distinct CDR3 sequences, around a sixth appearing once. This sample comprised PBMCs from blood, obtained less than 13 days after vaccination. The V gene is TRBV4-3, the J gene TRBJ2-3, with 7 bases that match TRBD2. The source of this sequence is a middle-aged man who received an inactivated influenza vaccine. CDR3 DNA sequence: TGCGCCAGCAGCCAAGAATATACCCTAGCGGGCACAGATACGCAGTATTTT. Protein: CASSQEYTLAGTDTQYF.